These T cell receptor beta chains were read from a single sample in a study of patients and donors after allogeneic stem cell transplantation. MiXCR was run by TCRdb on the RT-PCR reads, yielding one entry per CDR3 protein. The sample holds approximately 410,000 distinct CDR3 sequences, roughly 16% seen once. Sequencing was performed on blood, either unsorted or a sorted T cell fraction (not recorded which). The receptors were sampled from a human donor who was either an allogeneic HSCT recipient or a stem cell or donor lymphocyte infusion donor (not recorded which). It is not recorded whose cells these are; they may come from a transplant donor. The CDR3 runs from the conserved cysteine through the conserved F or W. Only part of the rows carry a size: once, few, many, or a class if the clone is expanded.

clone_size v_call cdr3_aa
few TRBV7-6 CASRARDRGREETQYF
. TRBV20-1 CSARDMLASQNQNIQYF
. TRBV6-5 CASSYLGTGSTGELFF
. TRBV27 CASSFSGSSTEAFF
. TRBV6-1 CASSRGPGQGSNQPQHF
few TRBV12-3/TRBV12-4 CASGWQLAGEQYF
few TRBV20-1 CSARDLAVNTEAFF
. TRBV20-1 CSTGTDTDTQYF
. TRBV19 CASSMGRSNQPQHF
few TRBV9 CASSVGPTSGGSTDTQYF
many TRBV12-3/TRBV12-4 CASSSHRPSGNTIYF
. TRBV2 CASSLQGAHVYGYTF
. TRBV5-1 CASRLTTLTTDTQYF
. TRBV4-1 CASRFSKDSGANVLTF
few TRBV10-3 CASSNRDRYTDTQYF
few TRBV2 CATLSGRSYNEQFF